This record concerns one TCR beta chain sequence. CDR1 LGHDT and CDR2 YNNKEL come from the germline V gene (reference sequence). Trimming cost V 3 bases and J 2 bases; bases outside gene matches: 10. The CDR3 has 17 amino acids. This record comes from a study of blood T cell repertoires in COVID-19. Generated by immunoSEQ multiplex PCR, the TCRdb table keeps only in-frame clones and is missing some. This table holds under 250,000 clones, 75% to 85% found once. The chain recombines TRBV3-1 (or the pseudogene TRBV3-2) with TRBJ2-1; 7 bases match TRBD2. Sequenced sample: peripheral blood. The receptor was isolated from a woman aged 65 to 85 with acute or convalescent COVID-19. The CDR3 DNA is TGTGCCAGCAGCCAGAACAGCGGGGTCCCCCCCTACAATGAGCAGTTCTTC. It yields the protein CASSQNSGVPPYNEQFF.